The T cell receptor beta chain described here comes from a study of Tregs in tolerant kidney transplant recipients. The data were produced by immunoSEQ multiplex PCR, yet TCRdb's version contains in-frame clones alone and is incomplete. The data hold more than 70,000 clones, with roughly 91% observed a single time. Recipients received nonmyeloablative bone marrow transplants from related graft donors, with transient mixed chimerism. Unstimulated regulatory T cells (CD4+CD25+CD127-), CD4+CD25- non-regulatory cells, CD4 and CD8 cells were FACS-sorted from thawed PBMCs. Trimming took off 1 base at V and 1 base at J, with 11 bases between the two ends. There are 16 residues in the CDR3. Germline CDR1 is SGHRS and CDR2 is YFSETQ.

V gene TRBV5-1 combines with J gene TRBJ2-2; the D gene is possibly TRBD1 (6 bases). The sample here was CD4+ T cells from blood (PBMCs), taken 24 months after the transplant. This sequence was found in a human patient who received a combined kidney and bone marrow transplant. The T cells may partly be graft donor cells. The chain's CDR3 is CASSLKLTGNTGELFF. The CDR3 DNA is TGCGCCAGCAGCTTGAAACTGACAGGGAACACCGGGGAGCTGTTTTTT. Full variable domain (missing parts from reference TRBV5-1 and TRBJ2-2): KAGVTQTPRYLIKTRGQQVTLSCSPISGHRSVSWYQQTPGQGLQFLFEYFSETQRNKGNFPGRFSGRQFSNSRSEMNVSTLELGDSALYLCASSLKLTGNTGELFFGEGSRLTVL.